This entry lists 10 T cell receptor beta chains sequenced from one sample in a study of blood T cell repertoires in COVID-19. Assay used: immunoSEQ multiplex PCR; TCRdb lists only in-frame clones, some missing. The sample yields 150,000 to 200,000 clones, about four fifths seen once. Sequencing was performed on peripheral blood. The source of these receptors is a woman of 80 years or more with acute or convalescent COVID-19.

This clone was recorded only once. The V gene is TRBV28, the J gene TRBJ2-7, with TRBD2 matching 8 bases. The CDR3 has 14 amino acids. Germline values: CDR1 MDHEN, CDR2 SYDVKM. The trim removed 11 bases at V and 0 bases at J, leaving 9 bases unmatched. In nucleotides, the CDR3 is TGTGCCGCCCGGGGGGGGGCTAACTCCTACGAGCAGTACTTC. Translated, it gives CAARGGANSYEQYF. Full variable domain (missing parts from reference TRBV28 and TRBJ2-7): DVKVTQSSRYLVKRTGEKVFLECVQDMDHENMFWYRQDPGLGLRLIYFSYDVKMKEKGDIPEGYSVSREKKERFSLILESASTNQTSMYLCAARGGANSYEQYFGPGTRLTVT.

J is TRBJ1-1 and V is TRBV5-6, with D possibly being TRBD1 (6 bases). The V and J ends lost 4 bases and 0 bases respectively, with 16 bases between them. There are 16 residues in the CDR3. Germline lookup yields CDR1 SGHDT and CDR2 YYEEEE. The CDR3 reads CASSRLQGFVNTEAFF. For the CDR3, the DNA is TGTGCCAGCAGCCGTCTACAGGGCTTCGTGAACACTGAAGCTTTCTTT.

J is TRBJ2-1 and V is TRBV2; 12 positions match TRBD2. Per germline, CDR1 SNHLY and CDR2 FYNNEI. The V and J ends lost 4 bases and 3 bases, in that order; junction bases with no gene match: 10. The CDR3 extends over 18 amino acids. Here the CDR3 reads CASSGKASGRAFYNEQFF. The CDR3 DNA reads TGTGCCAGCAGTGGTAAGGCTAGCGGGAGGGCCTTCTACAATGAGCAGTTCTTC.

The CDR3 DNA reads as TGCGCCAGCAGCCAAGGACTAGCGGGGGGCACTAGCACAGATACGCAGTATTTT. It yields the protein CASSQGLAGGTSTDTQYF. This chain links TRBV4-1 with TRBJ2-3; 13 bases map to TRBD2. This CDR3 comprises 18 residues. Germline CDR1 is MGHRA and CDR2 is YSYEKL. V lost 1 base to trimming and J lost 0 bases; unmatched junction nucleotides: 4.

The V and J genes are TRBV5-5 and TRBJ1-3; perhaps TRBD1 as D (6 bases). Per germline, CDR1 SGHKS and CDR2 YYEKEE (reference sequence). V lost 0 bases to trimming and J lost 0 bases, with 13 bases between them. The CDR3 extends over 17 amino acids. CDR3 region: CASSLAGDSYSGNTIYF. The CDR3 DNA reads as TGTGCCAGCAGCTTGGCAGGGGATTCTTACTCTGGAAACACCATATATTTT.

The V and J genes are TRBV6-5 and TRBJ1-2, with D possibly matching TRBD1 (6 bases). This CDR3 is built from 10 residues. CDR1 is MNHEY and CDR2 is SVGAGI in the germline V gene. The CDR3 sequence is CVTGTNGYTF. CDR3 DNA sequence: TGTGTCACCGGGACAAATGGCTACACCTTC.

The chain carries TRBV3-1 (or the pseudogene TRBV3-2) and TRBJ1-1; unclear D gene. This CDR3 contains 16 residues. Trimming stripped 1 base from V and 0 bases from J, with 12 bases between. Germline V lookup: CDR1 LGHDT, CDR2 YNNKEL (reference sequence). CDR3 sequence (DNA): TGTGCCAGCAGCCAAGCGGGAGGAACCGTGAACACTGAAGCTTTCTTT. Translating gives CASSQAGGTVNTEAFF.

The rearrangement joins TRBV30 to TRBJ1-6; D gene unclear. CDR1 is GTSNPN and CDR2 is SVGIG in the germline V gene (reference sequence). V lost 0 bases and J lost 0, with 18 bases in between. CDR3 length: 19 amino acids. DNA of the CDR3: TGTGCCTGGAGTGTAGAGCAGGTTCGCGAAAGCTCCTATAATTCACCCCTCCACTTT. This translates into CAWSVEQVRESSYNSPLHF.

The CDR3 DNA is TGTGCCAGCAGTAGTCCGGGACTAGCGGCCTACGAGCAGTACTTC. It yields the protein CASSSPGLAAYEQYF. The chain carries TRBV6-2 or TRBV6-3 and TRBJ2-7; 11 nucleotides line up with TRBD2. The CDR3 has 15 residues. V lost 5 bases to trimming and J lost 2 bases; unmatched junction nucleotides: 5. Germline CDR1 and CDR2: MNHEY and SVGEGT.

V gene TRBV7-2 combines with J gene TRBJ2-6; D unresolved. From germline, CDR1 is SGHTA and CDR2 FQGNSA. The CDR3 loop spans 16 amino acids. Trimming took 5 bases from V and 1 from J, leaving 12 bases between them. The CDR3, as DNA: TGTGCCAGCAGCCCGAGAGGTGGGTCTGGGGCCAACGTCCTGACTTTC. Amino acids: CASSPRGGSGANVLTF.